This is a list of T cell receptor beta chains from one sample in a study of T cells in localized non-small cell lung cancer. The repertoire was sequenced with immunoSEQ multiplex PCR; TCRdb's copy has only in-frame clones and lacks some. Found here are about 33,000 clones, about four fifths of them singletons; the top ten hold 35% to 40%. The material sequenced was peripheral blood, taken before any cancer treatment. These receptors were obtained from a male donor older than 55 with stage II squamous cell lung carcinoma. CDR3s include the opening cysteine and the closing phenylalanine or tryptophan. D genes are given only for firm matches. Part of the rows lack a size; the others show once, few, many or a class for expanded clones.

size: .; V: TRBV5-1; D: TRBD2; J: TRBJ2-1; DNA: TGCGCCAGCAGCTTAGTCCCTAGCGGGGAGATACTCTACAATGAGCAGTTCTTC; CDR3: CASSLVPSGEILYNEQFF
size: .; V: TRBV2; D: .; J: TRBJ2-3; DNA: TGTGCCAGCAGTGCTAGCGATACGCAGTATTTT; CDR3: CASSASDTQYF
size: .; V: TRBV6-5; D: TRBD1; J: TRBJ2-2; DNA: TGTGCCAGCAGTCAGGACAGGGCCGGGGAGCTGTTTTTT; CDR3: CASSQDRAGELFF
size: few; V: TRBV5-8; D: .; J: TRBJ1-4; DNA: TGTGCCAGCAGCATCGACACCTTTGCAACTAATGAAAAACTGTTTTTT; CDR3: CASSIDTFATNEKLFF
size: once; V: TRBV2; D: TRBD1; J: TRBJ1-5; DNA: TGTGCCAGCAGGGACAGGCCTTATAGCAATCAGCCCCAGCATTTT; CDR3: CASRDRPYSNQPQHF
size: .; V: TRBV28; D: TRBD1; J: TRBJ1-5; DNA: TGTGCCAGCAGTCTTTACAGGGGGTATACAACGTATGACAATCAGCCCCAGCATTTT; CDR3: CASSLYRGYTTYDNQPQHF
size: .; V: TRBV5-1; D: .; J: TRBJ2-4; DNA: TGCGCCAGCAGCTTAACACTGGCATCTCGACTATTCTACTTC; CDR3: CASSLTLASRLFYF
size: once; V: TRBV12-5; D: TRBD1; J: TRBJ2-7; DNA: TGTGCTAGTTGGACAGGGGGCTACGAGCAGTACTTC; CDR3: CASWTGGYEQYF
size: .; V: TRBV29-1; D: TRBD1; J: TRBJ2-7; DNA: TGCAGCGTTGGACAGACAGGGGTACTGAACGAGCAGTACTTC; CDR3: CSVGQTGVLNEQYF
size: .; V: TRBV7-2; D: .; J: TRBJ2-3; DNA: TGTGCCAGCAGCTTAACCAGGCAGCCCACAGATACGCAGTATTTT; CDR3: CASSLTRQPTDTQYF
size: few; V: TRBV11-3; D: .; J: TRBJ2-7; DNA: TGTGCCAGCAGCCCGCAACCCCTCGGGGGACAGTACTTC; CDR3: CASSPQPLGGQYF
size: .; V: TRBV6-1; D: .; J: TRBJ1-2; DNA: TGTGCCAGCACCTTTGACGGGGGGGACTATGGCTACACCTTC; CDR3: CASTFDGGDYGYTF
size: few; V: TRBV12-5; D: TRBD1; J: TRBJ1-5; DNA: TGTGCTAGTGGTTTTGTTACCCCACTACGGGCCTTGGACAGGGTATATCAGCCCCAGCATTTT; CDR3: CASGFVTPLRALDRVYQPQHF
size: .; V: TRBV2; D: TRBD1; J: TRBJ1-6; DNA: TGTGCCAGCAGTGGAGCGGGACAGAGAGATAATTCACCCCTCCACTTT; CDR3: CASSGAGQRDNSPLHF
size: .; V: TRBV5-1; D: TRBD2; J: TRBJ2-1; DNA: TGCGCCAGCAGCTGGACTAGCGGGGGGTCTGAGCAGTTCTTC; CDR3: CASSWTSGGSEQFF
size: .; V: TRBV6-1; D: TRBD1; J: TRBJ1-1; DNA: TGTGCCAGCAGTACACAAAGCGGGACAGGGGGCAGAGCTTTCTTT; CDR3: CASSTQSGTGGRAFF
size: .; V: TRBV9; D: .; J: TRBJ1-2; DNA: TGTGCCAGCAGCGTAGGCTCATCCCCCAAGGGCTACACCTTC; CDR3: CASSVGSSPKGYTF
size: .; V: TRBV6-1; D: .; J: TRBJ2-2; DNA: TGTGCCAGCAGTGCCGACAGACCGAACACCGGGGAGCTGTTTTTT; CDR3: CASSADRPNTGELFF
size: .; V: TRBV5-5; D: .; J: TRBJ2-1; DNA: TGTGCCAGCAGCTTGGCTTTGGCAGTCTTCTCCTACAATGAGCAGTTCTTC; CDR3: CASSLALAVFSYNEQFF
size: .; V: TRBV5-4; D: TRBD1; J: TRBJ2-2; DNA: TGTGCCAGCAGCCGAGGGGGCAGGCAGAAAACGACCGGGGAGCTGTTTTTT; CDR3: CASSRGGRQKTTGELFF
size: .; V: TRBV2; D: .; J: TRBJ2-5; DNA: TGTGCCAGCAGTGTTTACACCCAAGAGACCCAGTACTTC; CDR3: CASSVYTQETQYF
size: .; V: TRBV10-3; D: .; J: TRBJ1-2; DNA: TGTGCCATCAGTGGTAGCCCCTTAGCCTATGGCTACACCTTC; CDR3: CAISGSPLAYGYTF
size: .; V: TRBV7-9; D: .; J: TRBJ1-1; DNA: TGTGCCAGCAGCCCAACACCGGGGGGGCGACGCACTGAAGCTTTCTTT; CDR3: CASSPTPGGRRTEAFF
size: .; V: TRBV12-5; D: .; J: TRBJ2-7; DNA: TGTGCTAGTGGTTATAGCGACCACGAGCAGTACTTC; CDR3: CASGYSDHEQYF